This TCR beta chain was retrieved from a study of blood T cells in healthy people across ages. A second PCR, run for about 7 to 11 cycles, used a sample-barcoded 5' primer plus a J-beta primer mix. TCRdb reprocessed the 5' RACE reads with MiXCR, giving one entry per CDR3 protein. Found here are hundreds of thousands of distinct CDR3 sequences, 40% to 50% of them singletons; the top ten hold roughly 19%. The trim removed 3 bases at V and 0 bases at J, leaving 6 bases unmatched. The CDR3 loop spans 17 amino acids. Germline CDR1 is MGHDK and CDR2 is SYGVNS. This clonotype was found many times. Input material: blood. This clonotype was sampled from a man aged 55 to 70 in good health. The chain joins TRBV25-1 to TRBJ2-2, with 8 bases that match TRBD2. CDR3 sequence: CASSDPRGGANTGELFF. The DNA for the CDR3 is TGTGCCAGCAGTGACCCTCGGGGGGGAGCGAACACCGGGGAGCTGTTTTTT.